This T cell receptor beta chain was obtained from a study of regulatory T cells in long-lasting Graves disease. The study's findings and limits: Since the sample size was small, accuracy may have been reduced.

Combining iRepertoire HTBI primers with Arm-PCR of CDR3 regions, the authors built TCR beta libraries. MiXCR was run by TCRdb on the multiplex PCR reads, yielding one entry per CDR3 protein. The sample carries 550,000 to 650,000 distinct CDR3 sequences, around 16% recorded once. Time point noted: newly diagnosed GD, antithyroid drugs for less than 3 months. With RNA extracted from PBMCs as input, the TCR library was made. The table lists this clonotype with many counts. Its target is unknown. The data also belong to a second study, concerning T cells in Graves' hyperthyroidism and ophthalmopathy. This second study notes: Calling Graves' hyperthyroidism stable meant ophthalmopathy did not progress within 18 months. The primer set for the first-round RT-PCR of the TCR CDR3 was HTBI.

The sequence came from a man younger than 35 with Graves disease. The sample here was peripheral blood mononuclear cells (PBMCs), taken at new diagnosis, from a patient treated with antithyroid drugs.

The CDR3 DNA follows: TGTGCCAGCAGTCGGGACACTTACTACGAGCAGTACTTC. This codes for CASSRDTYYEQYF. The chain joins TRBV5-4 to TRBJ2-7; D is possibly TRBD1 (6 bases). CDR1 is SGHNT, CDR2 YYREEE, per germline (reference sequence). There are 13 residues in the CDR3. Trimming pared 5 bases from V and 3 bases from J, leaving 12 bases between.